The clone carrying this T cell receptor (beta chain) was seen many times. The CDR3 contains 13 residues. CDR1 is SQVTM, CDR2 ANQGSEA, per germline. The germline V and J ends were trimmed by 4 bases and 6 bases, with 12 bases remaining between them. TCRdb analysed the 5' RACE reads with MiXCR anew, one entry per CDR3 protein. Among under 25,000 distinct CDR3 sequences listed, less than 5.5% were seen once. These data come from a study of T cells after yellow fever vaccination. This sequence joins TRBV29-1 and TRBJ1-4; the D is unclear. The clonotype was recovered from a man younger than 35 who received the YFV17D yellow fever vaccine. The source material was PBMCs, either bulk or a sorted T-cell subset (CD4+, CD8+, memory, or dextramer-sorted; not recorded which), sampled approximately 47 days after the first yellow fever vaccination. CDR3 bases: TGCAGCGTTGGAGTGGGGAACTATGAAAAACTGTTTTTT. Translated, it gives CSVGVGNYEKLFF.